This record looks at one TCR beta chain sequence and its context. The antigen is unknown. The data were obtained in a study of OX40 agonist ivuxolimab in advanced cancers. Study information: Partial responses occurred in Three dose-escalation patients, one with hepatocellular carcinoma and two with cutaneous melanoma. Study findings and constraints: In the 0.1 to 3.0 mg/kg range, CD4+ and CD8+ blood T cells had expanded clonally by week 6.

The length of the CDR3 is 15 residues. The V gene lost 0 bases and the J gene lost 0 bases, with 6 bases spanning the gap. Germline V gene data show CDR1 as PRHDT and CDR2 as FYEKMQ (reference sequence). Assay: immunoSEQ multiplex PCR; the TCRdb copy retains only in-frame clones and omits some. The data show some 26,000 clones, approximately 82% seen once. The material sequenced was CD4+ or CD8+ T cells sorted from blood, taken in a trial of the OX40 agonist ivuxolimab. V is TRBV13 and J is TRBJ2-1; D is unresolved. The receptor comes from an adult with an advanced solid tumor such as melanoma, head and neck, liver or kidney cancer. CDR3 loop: CASSLGSSSYNEQFF. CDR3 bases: TGTGCCAGCAGCTTAGGGTCCTCCTCCTACAATGAGCAGTTCTTC.